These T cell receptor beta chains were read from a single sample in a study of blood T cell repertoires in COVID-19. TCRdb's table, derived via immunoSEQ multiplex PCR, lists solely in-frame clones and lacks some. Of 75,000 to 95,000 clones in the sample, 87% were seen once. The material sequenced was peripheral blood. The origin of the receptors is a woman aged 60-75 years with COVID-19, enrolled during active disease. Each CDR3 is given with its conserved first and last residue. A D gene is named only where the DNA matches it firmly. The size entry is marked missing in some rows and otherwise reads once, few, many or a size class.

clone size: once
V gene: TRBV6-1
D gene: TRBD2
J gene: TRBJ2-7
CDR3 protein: CASSDGLGQRAGGTGEQYF
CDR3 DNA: TGTGCCAGCAGTGATGGCCTAGGACAGAGAGCGGGGGGGACGGGGGAGCAGTACTTC

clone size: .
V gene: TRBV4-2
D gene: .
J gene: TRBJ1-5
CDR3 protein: CASSQDLRYSNQPQHF
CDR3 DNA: TGTGCCAGCAGCCAAGATCTACGTTATAGCAATCAGCCCCAGCATTTT

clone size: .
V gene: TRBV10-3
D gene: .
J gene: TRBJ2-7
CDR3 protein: CAISDGAATYEQYF
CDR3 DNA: TGTGCCATCAGTGATGGAGCGGCAACTTACGAGCAGTACTTC

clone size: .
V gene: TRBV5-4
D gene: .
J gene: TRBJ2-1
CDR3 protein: CASSLSGVPEQFF
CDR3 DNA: TGTGCCAGCAGCTTGTCCGGGGTTCCTGAGCAGTTCTTC

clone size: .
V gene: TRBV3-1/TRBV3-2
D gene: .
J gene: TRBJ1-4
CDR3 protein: CASSAQGRPNEKLFF
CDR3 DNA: TGTGCCAGCAGCGCTCAGGGGAGACCTAATGAAAAACTGTTTTTT

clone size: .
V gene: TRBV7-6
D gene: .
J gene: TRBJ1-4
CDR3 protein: CASSMQGPSIEKLFF
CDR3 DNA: TGTGCCAGCAGCATGCAGGGGCCGTCCATTGAAAAACTGTTTTTT

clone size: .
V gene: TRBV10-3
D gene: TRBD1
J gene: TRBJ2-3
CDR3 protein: CAISNRGATDTQYF
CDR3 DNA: TGTGCCATCAGTAACAGGGGGGCCACAGATACGCAGTATTTT

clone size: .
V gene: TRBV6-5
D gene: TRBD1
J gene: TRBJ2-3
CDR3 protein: CASSYDQGANTDTQYF
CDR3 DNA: TGTGCCAGCAGTTACGATCAGGGGGCGAATACAGATACGCAGTATTTT

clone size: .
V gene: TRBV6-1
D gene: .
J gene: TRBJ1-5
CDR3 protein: CASSEGVRRDSNQPQHF
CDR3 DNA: TGTGCCAGCAGTGAAGGTGTCAGGAGGGATAGCAATCAGCCCCAGCATTTT

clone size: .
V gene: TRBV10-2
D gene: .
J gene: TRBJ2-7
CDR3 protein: CASSESRTTDEQYF
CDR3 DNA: TGCGCCAGCAGTGAGTCGAGGACTACAGACGAGCAGTACTTC

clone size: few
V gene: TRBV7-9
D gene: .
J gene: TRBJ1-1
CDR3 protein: CASSETVGRPEAFF
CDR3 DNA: TGTGCCAGCAGCGAAACCGTGGGGAGGCCTGAAGCTTTCTTT

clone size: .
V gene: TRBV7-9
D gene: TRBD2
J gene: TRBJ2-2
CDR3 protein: CAWTSGDYTGELFF
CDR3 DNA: TGTGCCTGGACTAGCGGGGACTACACCGGGGAGCTGTTTTTT

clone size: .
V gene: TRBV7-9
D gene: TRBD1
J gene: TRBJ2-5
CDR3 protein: CASSFMVLGQGGETQYF
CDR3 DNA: TGTGCCAGCAGCTTTATGGTGTTGGGACAGGGAGGAGAGACCCAGTACTTC

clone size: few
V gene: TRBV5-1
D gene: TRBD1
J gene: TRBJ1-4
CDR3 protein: CASSFTPGTDGEKLFF
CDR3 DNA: TGCGCCAGCAGCTTTACCCCCGGGACAGACGGAGAAAAACTGTTTTTT

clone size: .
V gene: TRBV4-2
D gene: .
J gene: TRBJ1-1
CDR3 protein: CASSQLQGNTEAFF
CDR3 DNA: TGTGCCAGCAGCCAACTACAGGGGAACACTGAAGCTTTCTTT

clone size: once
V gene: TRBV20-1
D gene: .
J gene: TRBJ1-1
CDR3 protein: CRRSKNTEAFF
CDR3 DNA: TGCAGACGGAGTAAGAACACTGAAGCTTTCTTT

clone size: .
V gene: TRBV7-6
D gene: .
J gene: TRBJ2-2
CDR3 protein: CASSLLRGNGELFF
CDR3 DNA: TGTGCCAGCAGCTTACTTCGGGGAAACGGGGAGCTGTTTTTT

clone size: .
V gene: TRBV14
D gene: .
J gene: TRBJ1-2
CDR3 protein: CASSQDPGGGYTF
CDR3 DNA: TGTGCCAGCAGCCAAGATCCGGGAGGCGGCTACACCTTC

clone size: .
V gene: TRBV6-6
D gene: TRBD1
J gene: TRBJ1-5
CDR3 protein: CASSTPDRGPGQPQHF
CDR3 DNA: TGTGCCAGCAGCACCCCGGACAGGGGGCCTGGTCAGCCCCAGCATTTT

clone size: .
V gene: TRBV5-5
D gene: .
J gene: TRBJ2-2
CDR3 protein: CASSCLGRAEHRGAVF
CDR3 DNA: TGTGCCAGCAGCTGCCTGGGTAGGGCCGAACACCGGGGAGCTGTTTTT

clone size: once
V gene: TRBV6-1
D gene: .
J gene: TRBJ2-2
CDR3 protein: CASSEANRVGGELFF
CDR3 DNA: TGTGCCAGCAGTGAAGCGAACAGGGTCGGCGGGGAGCTGTTTTTT

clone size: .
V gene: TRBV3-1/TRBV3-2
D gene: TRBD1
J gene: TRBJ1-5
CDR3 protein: CASSHHGQGRDQPQHF
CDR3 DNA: TGTGCCAGCAGCCACCACGGACAGGGTCGTGATCAGCCCCAGCATTTT

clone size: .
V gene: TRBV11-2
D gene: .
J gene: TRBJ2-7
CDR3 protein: CASSFTEGSYEQYF
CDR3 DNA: TGTGCCAGCAGCTTCACAGAGGGCTCCTACGAGCAGTACTTC

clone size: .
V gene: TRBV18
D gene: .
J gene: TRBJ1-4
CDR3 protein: CASSPPGREKLFF
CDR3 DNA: TGTGCCAGCTCACCACCTGGGAGAGAAAAACTGTTTTTT

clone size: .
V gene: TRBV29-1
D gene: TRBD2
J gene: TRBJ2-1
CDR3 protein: CSVGGLAGASSYNEQFF
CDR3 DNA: TGCAGCGTTGGGGGCCTAGCGGGGGCTAGCTCCTACAATGAGCAGTTCTTC

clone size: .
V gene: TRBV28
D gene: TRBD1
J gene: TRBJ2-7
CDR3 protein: CASSFRQGIGYEQYF
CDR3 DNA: TGTGCCAGCAGTTTCCGACAGGGGATAGGCTACGAGCAGTACTTC

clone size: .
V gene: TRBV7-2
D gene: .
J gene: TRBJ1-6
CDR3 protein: CASSGREGNSPLHF
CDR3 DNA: TGTGCCAGCAGCGGAAGAGAGGGTAATTCACCCCTCCACTTT

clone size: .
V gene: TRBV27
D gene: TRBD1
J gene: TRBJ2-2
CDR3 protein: CASSFYPGTGNTGELFF
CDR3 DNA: TGTGCCAGCAGTTTCTACCCCGGGACAGGGAACACCGGGGAGCTGTTTTTT

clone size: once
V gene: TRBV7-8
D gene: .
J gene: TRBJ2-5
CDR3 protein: CASSFSDSDYQETQYF
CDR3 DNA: TGTGCCAGCAGCTTCTCCGACAGCGACTACCAAGAGACCCAGTACTTC

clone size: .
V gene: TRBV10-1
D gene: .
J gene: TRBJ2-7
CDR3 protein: CASSAGRTASGQYF
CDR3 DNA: TGCGCCAGCAGCGCGGGGCGGACGGCCTCGGGGCAGTACTTC

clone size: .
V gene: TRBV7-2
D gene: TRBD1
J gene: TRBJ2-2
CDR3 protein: CASSPGQGGTGELFF
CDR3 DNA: TGTGCCAGCAGCCCAGGACAGGGCGGAACCGGGGAGCTGTTTTTT

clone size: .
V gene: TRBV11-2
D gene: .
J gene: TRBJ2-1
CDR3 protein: CASSLVQQREQFF
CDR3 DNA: TGTGCCAGCAGCTTAGTCCAGCAGCGGGAGCAGTTCTTC

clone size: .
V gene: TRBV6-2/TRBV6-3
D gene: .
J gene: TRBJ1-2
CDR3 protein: CASSFAVTGSRDGYTF
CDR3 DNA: TGTGCCAGCAGTTTCGCGGTTACAGGGTCTCGGGATGGCTACACCTTC

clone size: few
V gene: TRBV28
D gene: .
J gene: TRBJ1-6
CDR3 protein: CASRLGGGLYNSPLHF
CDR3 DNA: TGTGCCAGCAGATTGGGGGGAGGTCTGTATAATTCACCCCTCCACTTT

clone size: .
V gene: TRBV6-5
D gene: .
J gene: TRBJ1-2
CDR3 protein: CASSPRLSNYGYTF
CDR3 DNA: TGTGCCAGCAGTCCCAGATTATCTAACTATGGCTACACCTTC

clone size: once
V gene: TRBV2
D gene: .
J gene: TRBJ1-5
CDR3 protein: CASHDRSNQPQHF
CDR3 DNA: TGTGCCAGCCACGACAGGAGCAATCAGCCCCAGCATTTT

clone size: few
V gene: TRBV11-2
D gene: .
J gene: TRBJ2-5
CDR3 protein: CASSLDPGGRETQYF
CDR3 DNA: TGTGCCAGCAGCTTAGATCCCGGGGGTAGGGAGACCCAGTACTTC